This section outlines one TCR beta chain sequence together with its context. Its antigen is unidentified. The data originate from a study of OX40 agonist ivuxolimab in advanced cancers. Study overall: Ivuxolimab, an antibody acting as an agonist of OX40 (CD134), was used to treat patients. Patients enrolled in dose escalation were diagnosed with hepatocellular carcinoma, melanoma, renal cell or head and neck cancer.

This table comes from immunoSEQ multiplex PCR, and its TCRdb copy is limited to in-frame clones, with some not included. Here the sample spans 65,000 to 95,000 clones, just over 85% being singletons. Whole-study findings and limits: At 0.1 to 3.0 mg/kg, CD4+ and CD8+ blood T cells expanded clonally by week 6.

Germline V lookup: CDR1 SNHLY, CDR2 FYNNEI. Between the trimmed V and J ends, which lost 6 bases and 2 bases, there was a span of 11 bases. The length of the CDR3 is 15 residues. The chain employs TRBV2 and TRBJ2-6, with D unresolved. This receptor was identified in an adult with an advanced solid tumor such as melanoma, head and neck, liver or kidney cancer. Specimen: CD4+ or CD8+ T cells sorted from blood, collected in a trial of the OX40 agonist ivuxolimab. As DNA, the CDR3 is TGTGCCAGCAGGGAACACGGAGCTGGGGCCAACGTCCTGACTTTC. Amino acids: CASREHGAGANVLTF.